This TCR beta chain was profiled in a study of Ad26.COV2.S vaccination and SARS-CoV-2 variants. Trimming removed 0 bases at V and 2 bases at J, with 9 bases between. The CDR3 loop spans 14 amino acids. Germline assignment: CDR1 SGDLS and CDR2 YYNGEE. This table comes from immunoSEQ multiplex PCR, and its TCRdb copy is limited to in-frame clones, with some not included. The sample has around 100,000 clones, around three quarters seen once. This clone appeared once. The chain has TRBV9 and TRBJ2-7, with no clear D. Sample: peripheral blood, taken after recovery from COVID-19. This sequence originates from a human donor who had recovered from COVID-19. The DNA of the CDR3 is TGTGCCAGCAGCGTAGTCCCAGGACCCTACGAGCAGTACTTC. This codes for CASSVVPGPYEQYF.